Included here is one T cell receptor beta chain sequence, with context. The antigen it binds to is not known. The input lacks base qualities; no much larger clone sits a single base away. Receptor libraries were prepared by RT-PCR. The sequencer listed for this sample is Illumina HiSeq 2500. TCRdb reprocessed the public reads (quality trimming at Q25 with fastp, clone calling with MiXCR) and kept in-frame beta chains. Rows are combined by CDR3 protein, so each entry shows the most common genes and DNA. The sample table holds hundreds of thousands of distinct CDR3 sequences, of which roughly 23% were seen once. Clones ranked in the top ten supply about 1.9% of the sample. This sample was taken from a study of response to subunit inactivated influenza vaccine (dated by TCRdb to between 2017 and 2018). For the wider study: To follow how T cells responded to a trivalent subunit inactivated influenza vaccine, the researchers relied on deep quantitative profiling of the T cell receptor repertoire.

The paper as a whole reports these results and caveats: The authors proposed that each seasonal influenza vaccination may bring in only a limited number of new T cells.

This sequence was found in a man aged 45-65 years who received an inactivated influenza vaccine. Donor details come from another sample of the same person, matched by shared clones. The sample consisted of CD4+ T cells sorted from PBMCs, taken roughly 5 days after vaccination.

This receptor has the CDR3 CASSQLTGILNTEAFF. The DNA sequence reads TGTGCCAGCAGCCAACTGACAGGGATTTTGAACACTGAAGCTTTCTTT. The chain uses TRBV7-2 and TRBJ1-1; TRBD1 matches 7 bases in the middle. Via the germline V gene, CDR1 is SGHTA and CDR2 FQGNSA. The CDR3 runs 16 residues from the cysteine to the phenylalanine. Only CDR3 DNA is held: 48 bases, read in frame from base 1. V lost 5 bases and J lost 0 bases, and the count of bases not matched to a germline gene is 9.